Included here is one TCR beta chain sequence, with context. This record comes from a study of blood T cell repertoires in COVID-19. This CDR3 region has 16 residues. CDR1 is LGHDT and CDR2 is YNNKEL in the germline V gene (reference sequence). Trimming took 1 base from V and 0 from J, leaving 9 bases between them. Profiling relied on immunoSEQ multiplex PCR, and the TCRdb table lists in-frame clones only, not all of them. The table lists about 46,000 clones, 84% of them singletons, with approximately 8.8% in the top ten. The sequencing sample was made of peripheral blood. This clonotype was sampled from a man aged 55 to 70 with acute or convalescent COVID-19. The gene calls are TRBV3-1 (or the pseudogene TRBV3-2) and TRBJ2-2, with a possible D match to TRBD2 (5 bases). The CDR3 nucleotides are TGTGCCAGCAGCCAAGGGACTGTAACGAACACCGGGGAGCTGTTTTTT. Translated, it gives CASSQGTVTNTGELFF.